One sample yielded the 21 T cell receptor beta chains listed below, sequenced in a study of monozygotic twins with inflammatory bowel disease. TCRdb re-called the 5' RACE reads; every CDR3 protein appears as one record, without DNA. There are roughly 170,000 distinct CDR3 sequences in the sample, with 7.4% held by the top ten. Input material: blood. All receptors derive from a human donor with ulcerative colitis or Crohn's disease, or a healthy co-twin of an affected twin (not recorded which).

The gene calls are TRBV29-1 and TRBJ1-3. Germline CDR1 and CDR2: SQVTM and ANQGSEA. This CDR3 has 15 residues. CDR3 sequence reads: CSVEDPNSSGNTIYF.

This chain connects TRBV7-9 to TRBJ2-3; TCRdb returns TRBD1, unconfirmable since there is no DNA. The CDR3 is 16 residues long. Germline values: CDR1 SEHNR, CDR2 FQNEAQ (reference sequence). CDR3 region: CASTPPRGVEADTQYF.

The rearrangement links TRBV20-1 to TRBJ2-5; TCRdb names TRBD2, which stays unverified in the absence of DNA. The CDR3 totals 11 residues. Per germline, CDR1 DFQATT and CDR2 SNEGSKA (reference sequence). Here the CDR3 reads CSARLAETQYF.

The V and J genes are TRBV27 and TRBJ1-6. Germline CDR1 and CDR2: MNHEY and SMNVEV (reference sequence). CDR3 length: 18 amino acids. CDR3 residues: CASSPRPPGASYNSPLHF.

V and J are TRBV5-1 and TRBJ2-5. The CDR3 covers 14 residues. Germline V gene data show CDR1 as SGHRS and CDR2 as YFSETQ. The CDR3 loop reads CASSSGRNQETQYF.

The chain recombines TRBV5-4 with TRBJ2-3. The CDR3 length is 16 residues. Germline-derived CDR1 and CDR2 are SGHNT and YYREEE (reference sequence). CDR3 loop: CASSLSGSSSTDTQYF.

The V gene is TRBV28, the J gene TRBJ2-7. The CDR3 totals 13 residues. Germline values: CDR1 MDHEN, CDR2 SYDVKM. The CDR3 sequence: CASSFWGRGEQYF. Supplemented by reference TRBV28 and TRBJ2-7, the full variable domain reads DVKVTQSSRYLVKRTGEKVFLECVQDMDHENMFWYRQDPGLGLRLIYFSYDVKMKEKGDIPEGYSVSREKKERFSLILESASTNQTSMYLCASSFWGRGEQYFGPGTRLTVT.

This chain links TRBV11-2 with TRBJ2-1; TCRdb returns TRBD1, unconfirmable since there is no DNA. Germline V gene sequence: CDR1 SGHAT, CDR2 FQNNGV. The CDR3 runs to 14 residues. The CDR3 here is CASSWDRVNNEQFF. The full variable domain, its missing parts supplied by reference TRBV11-2 and TRBJ2-1, is EAGVAQSPRYKIIEKRQSVAFWCNPISGHATLYWYQQILGQGPKLLIQFQNNGVVDDSQLPKDRFSAERLKGVDSTLKIQPAKLEDSAVYLCASSWDRVNNEQFFGPGTRLTVL.

The chain carries TRBV27 and TRBJ2-3; absent DNA, TCRdb's TRBD2 call cannot be checked. The V gene's germline CDR1 is MNHEY and CDR2 SMNVEV (reference sequence). The CDR3 covers 18 residues. The CDR3: CASSSPEGLVPAGDTQYF.

The V call is TRBV7-3, the J call TRBJ2-5; TCRdb picks TRBD1, but there is no DNA to check that call. Germline values: CDR1 SGHTA, CDR2 FQGTGA. The CDR3 covers 14 residues. The chain's CDR3 is CASSLEGGAETQYF.

V gene TRBV2 combines with J gene TRBJ2-7; TCRdb selects TRBD1, and the lack of DNA leaves this call unchecked. The CDR3 has 14 amino acids. The V gene's germline CDR1 is SNHLY and CDR2 FYNNEI. The CDR3 is CAIRFVTGAYEQYF.

The gene calls are TRBV6-2 or TRBV6-3 and TRBJ2-1; TCRdb picks TRBD2, but there is no DNA to check that call. CDR3 length: 15 residues. Germline V gene lookup returns CDR1 MNHEY and CDR2 SVGEGT. This CDR3 reads CASSYLAGGYNEQFF.

The chain uses TRBV30 and TRBJ2-7; TCRdb returns TRBD1, unconfirmable since there is no DNA. Per the germline V gene, CDR1 is GTSNPN and CDR2 is SVGIG (reference sequence). The CDR3 runs to 15 residues. The CDR3 here is CAWSVGDSVYYEQYF. The full variable domain, completed using reference TRBV30 and TRBJ2-7, is SQTIHQWPATLVQPVGSPLSLECTVEGTSNPNLYWYRQAAGRGLQLLFYSVGIGQISSEVPQNLSASRPQDRQFILSSKKLLLSDSGFYLCAWSVGDSVYYEQYFGPGTRLTVT.

CDR3 protein: CASSLSLGQGNTEAFF. The chain uses TRBV5-1 and TRBJ1-1; the D gene TCRdb calls, TRBD1, cannot be checked with no DNA. The CDR3 has 16 amino acids. The germline gives CDR1 SGHRS, CDR2 YFSETQ.

The chain recombines TRBV4-1 with TRBJ1-3; as DNA is missing, the TRBD1 call by TCRdb cannot be tested. The CDR3 extends over 17 amino acids. The V gene's germline CDR1 is MGHRA and CDR2 YSYEKL. The CDR3 sequence: CASTRGDGDSSGNTIYF.

V gene TRBV5-1 combines with J gene TRBJ1-5; lacking DNA, the TRBD1 call made by TCRdb goes unchecked. The V gene's germline CDR1 is SGHRS and CDR2 YFSETQ. This CDR3 contains 16 residues. The CDR3 is CASSLGGGSGNQPQHF.

The chain employs TRBV12-3 or TRBV12-4 and TRBJ1-6; the D call from TCRdb, TRBD1, cannot be confirmed without DNA. This CDR3 is 13 amino acids long. CDR3 loop: CASSPTGDRALHF.

The rearrangement uses TRBV10-3 and TRBJ2-7; TCRdb's D call of TRBD1 is untestable without DNA. Germline V gene sequence: CDR1 ENHRY, CDR2 SYGVKD. There are 14 residues in the CDR3. CDR3 sequence reads: CAISGGQGVYEQYF.

V is TRBV29-1 and J is TRBJ2-5; TCRdb outputs TRBD1, but without DNA this stays unchecked. CDR1 SQVTM and CDR2 ANQGSEA come from the germline V gene. The CDR3 sequence is 14 residues long. The CDR3 region is CSVDGDRFQETQYF.

This CDR3 is CASSHRRDQPQHF. The chain uses TRBV7-9 and TRBJ1-5. From germline, CDR1 is SEHNR and CDR2 FQNEAQ (reference sequence). This CDR3 has 13 amino acids.

The chain joins TRBV7-9 to TRBJ2-1. CDR1 and CDR2 (germline): SEHNR, FQNEAQ (reference sequence). The CDR3 runs 14 residues. The CDR3 loop reads CASIHGGSYSEQFF.